This T cell receptor (beta chain) was identified in a study of CXCR3-negative and CXCR3-positive naive CD8 T cells. Study-level points and caveats: CXCR3-negative naive cells had less hydrophobic TRB CDR3s than did CXCR3-positive naive cells. Diversity ran similarly high across both naive subsets but far lower in memory CD8+ cells.

Germline CDR1 LNHNV, CDR2 YYDKDF (reference sequence). CDR3 length: 17 residues. cDNA libraries for TRB were generated by 5' RACE incorporating UMI labels. TCRdb re-analyzed the 5' RACE reads; it lists each CDR3 protein once, without DNA. The sample's table shows 100,000 or so distinct CDR3 sequences. As for this clonotype: The antigen is unknown.

The clonotype comes from a human donor in good health. Some clones in this sample may be carry-over from other donors' samples. Specimen: naive CXCR3+ CD8+ T cells from blood. Described subset: CD45RO-CCR7+CD27+CD95- naive CD8+ T cells expressing CXCR3 (TNR3+). The chain has TRBV15 and TRBJ2-1. CDR3 loop: CATSRDLRLAAHNEQFF.